The 24 T cell receptor beta chains reported below all come from one sample, sequenced in a study of stem cell transplantation in POMP-related autoinflammatory disease (dated by TCRdb to about 2021). The library was made by the immunoSEQ multiplex PCR assay. In its TCRdb copy, this immuneACCESS table keeps in-frame sequences only and misses some clones. Where compared with another copy, unresolved V genes explain less than half of these, and the others have no known cause. The sample table lists 30,000 or so clones, around 88% of them with a count of one. Roughly 0.7% of the sample is held by the ten biggest clonotypes. This specimen's time point label, interpreted: before hematopoietic stem cell transplant. The specimen comprised CD4+ T cells from PBMCs, sampled before stem cell transplantation. Every receptor here comes from a human donor with POMP-related autoinflammation and immune dysregulation (PRAID).

This chain links TRBV7-9 with TRBJ1-3, with TRBD1 as a possible D gene (5 bases). Between the trimmed V and J ends, which lost 8 bases and 4 bases, there was a span of 9 bases. Germline-derived CDR1 and CDR2 are SEHNR and FQNEAQ (reference sequence). CDR3 length equals 12 residues. CDR3 amino acids: CASRDLGNTIYF. CDR3 bases: TGTGCCAGCCGGGACTTGGGAAACACCATATATTTT.

V usage is TRBV11-1 and J usage is TRBJ2-1; no reliable D call. V was cut by 5 bases and J by 4 bases, with 12 bases left in between. The CDR3 loop spans 14 amino acids. The V gene's germline CDR1 is SGHAT and CDR2 FQDESV (reference sequence). Here the CDR3 DNA reads TGTGCCAGCAGCCGTTATCGGGCATACAATGAGCAGTTCTTC. Translation gives CASSRYRAYNEQFF.

The chain recombines TRBV28 with TRBJ2-7, with a possible D match to TRBD2 (6 bases). The CDR3 length is 14 residues. Per the germline V gene, CDR1 is MDHEN and CDR2 is SYDVKM. Trimming shortened V by 7 bases and J by 1 base, and 14 bases separated the two germline ends. CDR3 protein: CASTAGLLSYEQYF. In nucleotides, the CDR3 is TGTGCCAGCACCGCGGGACTCTTGTCCTACGAGCAGTACTTC. The full variable domain, its missing parts supplied by reference TRBV28 and TRBJ2-7, is DVKVTQSSRYLVKRTGEKVFLECVQDMDHENMFWYRQDPGLGLRLIYFSYDVKMKEKGDIPEGYSVSREKKERFSLILESASTNQTSMYLCASTAGLLSYEQYFGPGTRLTVT.

The chain recombines TRBV4-1 with TRBJ1-1; D is perhaps TRBD1 (6 bases). With 4 bases removed from V and 2 bases from J, the gap between germline ends came to 11 bases. The CDR3 covers 14 residues. Germline CDR1 reads MGHRA; CDR2 reads YSYEKL. The DNA of the CDR3 is TGCGCCAGCAGCCGTCTCGGGGGCAACACTGAAGCTTTCTTT. Translation gives CASSRLGGNTEAFF.

The chain recombines TRBV6-1 with TRBJ2-3; D may be TRBD2 (5 bases). Per the germline V gene, CDR1 is MNHNS and CDR2 is SASEGT. The CDR3 covers 13 residues. The V gene lost 4 bases and the J gene lost 6 bases, with 11 bases spanning the gap. The CDR3 DNA sequence: TGTGCCAGCAGTGGTCCCCGCGGGGATACGCAGTATTTT. Amino acids: CASSGPRGDTQYF.

The chain joins TRBV18 to TRBJ1-3, with D perhaps TRBD1 (6 bases). Germline V gene lookup returns CDR1 KGHSH and CDR2 LQKENI. This CDR3 has 16 residues. With 4 bases removed from V and 2 bases from J, the gap between germline ends came to 15 bases. The CDR3 sequence: CASSLSTGSPGNTIYF. CDR3 in DNA: TGTGCCAGCTCACTGTCGACAGGCTCACCTGGAAACACCATATATTTT.

The chain recombines TRBV5-4 with TRBJ2-2, with TRBD1 as a possible D gene (6 bases). CDR3 length: 13 residues. Looked up from germline, CDR1 is SGHNT and CDR2 is YYREEE (reference sequence). V shed 3 bases and J shed 7 bases, with 10 bases lying between them. DNA of the CDR3: TGTGCCAGCAGCTCGACAGGTTTCGGGGAGCTGTTTTTT. It codes for CASSSTGFGELFF.

V is TRBV30 and J is TRBJ2-5; D ambiguous. The CDR3 contains 14 residues. Deletions cut 1 base from V and 1 base from J, with 10 bases between. Germline V gene sequence: CDR1 GTSNPN, CDR2 SVGIG (reference sequence). CDR3 in amino acids: CAWSGPFFQETQYF. In DNA, the CDR3 is TGTGCCTGGAGTGGCCCATTCTTCCAAGAGACCCAGTACTTC.

The chain links TRBV2 to TRBJ2-2; D is undetermined. Trimming removed 2 bases from V and 5 bases from J, with 9 bases in between. CDR3 length equals 14 residues. Germline values: CDR1 SNHLY, CDR2 FYNNEI. The CDR3 region has the DNA TGTGCCAGCAGTGAACACCTAGGGACCGGGGAGCTGTTTTTT. Translation: CASSEHLGTGELFF.

The chain has TRBV25-1 and TRBJ2-6, with D tentatively TRBD1 (6 bases). With 2 bases removed from V and 4 bases from J, the gap between germline ends came to 9 bases. From germline, CDR1 is MGHDK and CDR2 SYGVNS. The CDR3 totals 15 residues. CDR3 nucleotides: TGTGCCAGCAGTGAACCAGGGGCCGGGGCCAACGTCCTGACTTTC. Protein: CASSEPGAGANVLTF.

The V call is TRBV2, the J call TRBJ2-3; 11 nucleotides align to TRBD1. CDR1 is SNHLY and CDR2 is FYNNEI in the germline V gene. CDR3 length equals 16 residues. V lost 6 bases to trimming and J lost 3 bases; unmatched junction nucleotides: 8. As DNA, the CDR3 is TGTGCCAGCAGAAAGAGGACAGGGGGCGGGACAGATACGCAGTATTTT. It encodes CASRKRTGGGTDTQYF.

V gene TRBV5-1 combines with J gene TRBJ2-7, with a tentative D call TRBD1 (5 bases). Germline CDR1 SGHRS, CDR2 YFSETQ. The ends were cut back, 5 bases at V and 2 bases at J, with 14 bases in the middle. The CDR3 consists of 14 residues. CDR3 sequence: CASSSTRDTYEQYF. The CDR3 DNA reads TGCGCCAGCAGTTCTACCAGGGATACCTACGAGCAGTACTTC.

The J gene is TRBJ2-5, the V gene TRBV11-2; 15 bases line up with TRBD2. Germline CDR1 SGHAT, CDR2 FQNNGV. This CDR3 spans 16 amino acids. Trimming at V came to 5 bases and at J to 2 bases, leaving 3 bases not matched to a gene. The CDR3 DNA is TGTGCCAGCAGCCGGGGACTAGCGGGGGGTCAAGAGACCCAGTACTTC. It yields the protein CASSRGLAGGQETQYF.

This clone was picked up one time. The J gene is TRBJ2-3, the V gene TRBV25-1, with D possibly being TRBD2 (5 bases). In germline, CDR1 is MGHDK, CDR2 SYGVNS. The CDR3 loop spans 15 amino acids. V was pared by 4 bases and J by 0 bases, with 11 bases between. The CDR3 nucleotides read TGTGCCAGCAGTGTGAGCGGATCTAGCACAGATACGCAGTATTTT. Translation: CASSVSGSSTDTQYF.

The chain is built from TRBV2 and TRBJ2-5, with a weak D call TRBD2 (5 bases). Deletions cut 4 bases from V and 4 bases from J, with 13 bases between. The CDR3 length is 14 residues. In germline, CDR1 is SNHLY, CDR2 FYNNEI. CDR3 sequence: CASSGGLAGETQYF. In DNA form, the CDR3 reads TGTGCCAGCAGTGGAGGGCTCGCAGGAGAGACCCAGTACTTC. Looking up the rest from reference TRBV2 and TRBJ2-5 gives the full variable domain: EPEVTQTPSHQVTQMGQEVILRCVPISNHLYFYWYRQILGQKVEFLVSFYNNEISEKSEIFDDQFSVERPDGSNFTLKIRSTKLEDSAMYFCASSGGLAGETQYFGPGTRLLVL.

CDR3 region: CASSRTDSLHEQYF. The DNA of the CDR3 is TGTGCCAGCAGTCGCACGGACAGTCTCCACGAGCAGTACTTC. The chain couples TRBV6-6 to TRBJ2-7; maybe TRBD1 (6 bases). Germline V lookup: CDR1 MNHNY, CDR2 SVGAGI (reference sequence). Trimming removed 5 bases from V and 5 bases from J, with 16 bases in between. The CDR3 has 14 amino acids.

The table lists this clone with a few counts. The rearrangement uses TRBV5-4 and TRBJ1-2; no clear D. V lost 0 bases and J lost 8, with 11 bases in between. The CDR3 is 13 amino acids. The germline gives CDR1 SGHNT, CDR2 YYREEE (reference sequence). CDR3 protein: CASSLEEPGGYTF. CDR3 sequence (DNA): TGTGCCAGCAGCTTGGAGGAACCGGGAGGCTACACCTTC.

The chain's CDR3 is CASSLMGEGGTQYF. The CDR3 coding sequence is TGTGCCAGCAGCTTGATGGGGGAGGGCGGTACGCAGTATTTT. The chain is built from TRBV11-2 and TRBJ2-3; 7 nucleotides agree with TRBD2. The length of the CDR3 is 14 residues. J was trimmed by 8 bases and V by 3 bases; bases with no gene match: 8. Germline CDR1 and CDR2: SGHAT and FQNNGV.

The chain employs TRBV7-9 and TRBJ1-3; D gene ambiguous. The CDR3 has 15 amino acids. With 4 bases removed from V and 7 bases from J, the gap between germline ends came to 17 bases. Germline CDR1 is SEHNR and CDR2 is FQNEAQ (reference sequence). DNA for the CDR3: TGTGCCAGCAGCTACCGGGTCCCTCTCGGGAACACCATATATTTT. It is translated as CASSYRVPLGNTIYF.

CDR3 amino acids: CASSFSVRQRGDQPQHF. The CDR3 DNA reads as TGTGCCAGCAGTTTCTCAGTCAGACAGAGAGGAGATCAGCCCCAGCATTTT. V gene TRBV28 combines with J gene TRBJ1-5; the D gene is possibly TRBD1 (5 bases). The ends were cut back, 3 bases at V and 5 bases at J, with 20 bases in the middle. The CDR3 loop spans 17 amino acids. The V gene's germline CDR1 is MDHEN and CDR2 SYDVKM.

The chain has TRBV6-1 and TRBJ1-1; no clear D. The CDR3 has 14 amino acids. V was clipped by 2 bases and J by 3 bases, with 10 bases between them. Per the germline V gene, CDR1 is MNHNS and CDR2 is SASEGT. In DNA form, the CDR3 reads TGTGCCAGCAGTGAACAAGGGAGGGACACTGAAGCTTTCTTT. Its protein product is CASSEQGRDTEAFF.

J is TRBJ2-3 and V is TRBV7-3; the match to TRBD2 covers 8 bases. Germline lookup yields CDR1 SGHTA and CDR2 FQGTGA. With 3 bases clipped from V and 5 bases from J, the junction kept 7 bases outside the gene matches. This CDR3 region has 15 residues. Here the CDR3 reads CASSFFTGGIDTQYF. The CDR3 DNA reads TGTGCCAGCAGCTTCTTCACGGGGGGGATAGATACGCAGTATTTT.

The genes are TRBV7-2 and TRBJ1-5, with a possible D match to TRBD1 (5 bases). Trimming shortened V by 1 base and J by 9 bases, and 16 bases separated the two germline ends. Germline V lookup: CDR1 SGHTA, CDR2 FQGNSA. The CDR3 has 15 residues. The DNA for the CDR3 is TGTGCCAGCAGCTTAGGAGGGGTTAAAGGTACGCCCCAGCATTTT. Translation: CASSLGGVKGTPQHF. The full variable domain, rest sourced from reference TRBV7-2 and TRBJ1-5, is GAGVSQSPSNKVTEKGKDVELRCDPISGHTALYWYRQSLGQGLEFLIYFQGNSAPDKSGLPSDRFSAERTGGSVSTLTIQRTQQEDSAVYLCASSLGGVKGTPQHFGDGTRLSIL.

The genes are TRBV5-1 and TRBJ1-6; TRBD1 agrees at 8 bases. This CDR3 region has 15 residues. Trimming removed 0 bases from V and 9 bases from J; junction bases left unmatched: 5. The germline gives CDR1 SGHRS, CDR2 YFSETQ. The CDR3 sequence: CASSLAWTGFSPLHF. The CDR3 region has the DNA TGCGCCAGCAGCTTGGCTTGGACAGGGTTTTCACCCCTCCACTTT. The complete variable domain, with remaining parts taken from reference TRBV5-1 and TRBJ1-6, reads KAGVTQTPRYLIKTRGQQVTLSCSPISGHRSVSWYQQTPGQGLQFLFEYFSETQRNKGNFPGRFSGRQFSNSRSEMNVSTLELGDSALYLCASSLAWTGFSPLHFGNGTRLTVT.